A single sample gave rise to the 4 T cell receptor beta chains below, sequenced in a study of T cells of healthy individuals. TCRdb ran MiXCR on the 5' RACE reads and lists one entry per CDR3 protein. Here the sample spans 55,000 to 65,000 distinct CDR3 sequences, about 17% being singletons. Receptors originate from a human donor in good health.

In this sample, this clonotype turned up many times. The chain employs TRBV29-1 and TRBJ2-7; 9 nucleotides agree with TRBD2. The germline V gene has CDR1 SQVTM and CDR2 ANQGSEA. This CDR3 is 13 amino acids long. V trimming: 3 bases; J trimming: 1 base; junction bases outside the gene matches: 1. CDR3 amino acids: CSVEAGGSYEQYF. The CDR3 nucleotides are TGCAGCGTTGAGGCGGGAGGGTCCTACGAGCAGTACTTC.

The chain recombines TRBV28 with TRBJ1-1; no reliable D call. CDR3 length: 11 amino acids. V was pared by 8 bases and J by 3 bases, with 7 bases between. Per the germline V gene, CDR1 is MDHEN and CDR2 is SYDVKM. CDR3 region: CASGEYTEAFF. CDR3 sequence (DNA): TGTGCCAGCGGGGAGTACACTGAAGCTTTCTTT. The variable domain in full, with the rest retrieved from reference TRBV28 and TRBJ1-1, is DVKVTQSSRYLVKRTGEKVFLECVQDMDHENMFWYRQDPGLGLRLIYFSYDVKMKEKGDIPEGYSVSREKKERFSLILESASTNQTSMYLCASGEYTEAFFGQGTRLTVV.

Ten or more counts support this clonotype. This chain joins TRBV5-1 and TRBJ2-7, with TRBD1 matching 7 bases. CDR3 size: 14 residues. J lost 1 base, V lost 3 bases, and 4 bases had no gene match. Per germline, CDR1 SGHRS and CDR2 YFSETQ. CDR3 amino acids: CASSWPGQSYEQYF. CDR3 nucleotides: TGCGCCAGCAGCTGGCCGGGACAGTCCTACGAGCAGTACTTC.

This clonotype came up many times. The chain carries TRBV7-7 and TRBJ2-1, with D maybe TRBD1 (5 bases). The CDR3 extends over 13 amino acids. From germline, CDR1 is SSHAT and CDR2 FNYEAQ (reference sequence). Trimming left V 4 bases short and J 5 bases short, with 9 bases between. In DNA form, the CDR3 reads TGTGCCAGCAGCTATTCCAGGGACAATGAGCAGTTCTTC. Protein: CASSYSRDNEQFF.